The clone carrying this T cell receptor beta chain was detected many times. Antigen unknown. The data belong to a study of breast tumors, draining lymph nodes, adjacent tissues. TCRdb reanalysed the multiplex PCR reads using MiXCR and keeps one entry per CDR3 protein. The data hold 14,000 to 15,000 distinct CDR3 sequences, with more than 45% observed a single time. The CDR3 is 13 residues long. Trimming stripped 6 bases from V and 10 bases from J, with 13 bases between. CDR1 is LNHDA, CDR2 SQIVND, per germline (reference sequence). Overall study results and limits: Data fit most tumor T cells coming from lymph node, expanding in tumor. The lymph node origin of tumor T cells was framed as consistent with a hypothesis, not demonstrated. Compared with lymph nodes, tumors were less diverse; compared with nontumor tissue, more.

The receptor comes from a female donor with breast cancer. Some clones in this sample may be carry-over from other donors' samples. The chain links TRBV19 to TRBJ1-6; D ambiguous. Sequenced sample: tumor-adjacent breast tissue. CDR3 nucleotide sequence: TGTGCCAGTAGGCTCCTGGGAAAATCACCCCTCCACTTT. Translating it yields CASRLLGKSPLHF.